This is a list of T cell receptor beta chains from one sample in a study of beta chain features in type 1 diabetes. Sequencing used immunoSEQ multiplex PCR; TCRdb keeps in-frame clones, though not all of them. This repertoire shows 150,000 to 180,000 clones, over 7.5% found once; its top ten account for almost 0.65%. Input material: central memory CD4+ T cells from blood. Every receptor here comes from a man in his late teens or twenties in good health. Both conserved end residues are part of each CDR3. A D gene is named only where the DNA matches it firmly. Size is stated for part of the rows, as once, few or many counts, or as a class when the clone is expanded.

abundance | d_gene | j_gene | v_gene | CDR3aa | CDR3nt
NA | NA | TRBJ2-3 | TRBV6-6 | CASSQGTTGDTQYF | TGTGCCAGCAGTCAGGGGACGACGGGGGATACGCAGTATTTT
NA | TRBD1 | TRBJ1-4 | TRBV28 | CASSPQRQGYEKLFF | TGTGCCAGCAGTCCCCAGCGACAGGGGTATGAAAAACTGTTTTTT
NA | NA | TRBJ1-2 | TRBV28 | CASSVPRRGNGYTF | TGTGCCAGCAGTGTCCCGAGGCGGGGGAATGGCTACACCTTC
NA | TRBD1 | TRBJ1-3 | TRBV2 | CASSPGQGGNTIYF | TGTGCCAGCAGTCCCGGACAGGGGGGAAACACCATATATTTT
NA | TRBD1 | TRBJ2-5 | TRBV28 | CASSKNRGHPQETQYF | TGTGCCAGCAGTAAAAACAGGGGTCATCCCCAAGAGACCCAGTACTTC
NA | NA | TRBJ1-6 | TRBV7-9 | CASTQYNSPLHF | TGTGCCAGCACGCAGTATAATTCACCCCTCCACTTT
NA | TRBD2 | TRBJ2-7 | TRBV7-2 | CASSARPSGNSYEQYF | TGTGCCAGCAGCGCGAGACCTAGCGGGAACTCCTACGAGCAGTACTTC
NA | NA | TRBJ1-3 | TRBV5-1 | CASSLLDSGNTIYF | TGCGCCAGCAGCTTGCTAGACTCTGGAAACACCATATATTTT
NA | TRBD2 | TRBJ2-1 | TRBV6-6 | CASMFSGRRNEQFF | TGTGCCAGCATGTTTAGCGGGAGGAGGAATGAGCAGTTCTTC
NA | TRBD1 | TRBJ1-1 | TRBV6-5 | CASSYYRGEAFF | TGTGCCAGCAGTTACTACAGGGGGGAAGCTTTCTTT
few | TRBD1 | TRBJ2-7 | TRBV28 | CARKDRGTYEQYF | TGTGCCAGGAAGGACAGGGGGACCTACGAGCAGTACTTC
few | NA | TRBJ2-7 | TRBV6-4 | CASSAGLQYF | TGTGCCAGCAGTGCAGGGCTCCAGTACTTC
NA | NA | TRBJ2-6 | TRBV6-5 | CASSYSRGSGANVLTF | TGTGCCAGCAGTTACTCGAGGGGGTCCGGGGCCAACGTCCTGACTTTC
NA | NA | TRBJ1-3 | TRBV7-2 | CASSPDTYSGNTIYF | TGTGCCAGCAGCCCTGACACCTACTCTGGAAACACCATATATTTT